A selection of T cell receptor beta chains follows, all from one sample in a study of control samples from healthy donors and cancer patients. Produced via immunoSEQ multiplex PCR; TCRdb's table is partial and in-frame only. The repertoire holds some 150,000 clones, with just over 90% as singletons. The sample taken for sequencing was blood. The receptors stem from a woman aged 55-69 years in good health. The CDR3 runs from the conserved cysteine through the conserved F or W. Each record gives: CDR3 length, V gene, D gene, J gene, clone size, CDR3 protein, CDR3 DNA. A D gene is named only where the DNA matches it firmly. Only part of the rows carry a size: once, few, many, or a class if the clone is expanded.

>16|TRBV7-2|NA|TRBJ2-5|NA
CASSSEGRGGAETQYF
TGTGCCAGCAGCTCAGAGGGGCGGGGTGGCGCAGAGACCCAGTACTTC
>12|TRBV12-3/TRBV12-4|TRBD2|TRBJ2-1|NA
CASSSRAGGLFF
TGTGCCAGCAGCTCAAGAGCGGGGGGGCTCTTCTTC
>18|TRBV11-2|NA|TRBJ1-1|NA
CASSSRSLGPPMNTEAFF
TGTGCCAGCAGCTCCCGGTCTTTGGGACCCCCTATGAACACTGAAGCTTTCTTT
>15|TRBV18|NA|TRBJ1-1|NA
CASSPQGSMNTEAFF
TGTGCCAGCTCACCCCAGGGTAGTATGAACACTGAAGCTTTCTTT
>13|TRBV7-2|NA|TRBJ1-6|NA
CASRKPTTSPLHF
TGTGCCAGCAGGAAACCGACAACTTCACCCCTCCACTTT
>14|TRBV30|TRBD1|TRBJ1-6|NA
CAWSEGTGGSPLHF
TGTGCCTGGAGTGAAGGGACAGGAGGTTCACCCCTCCACTTT
>19|TRBV11-2|TRBD1|TRBJ1-3|NA
CASSPRILQGLSSGNTIYF
TGTGCCAGCAGCCCAAGGATCTTACAGGGGTTGAGCTCTGGAAACACCATATATTTT
>16|TRBV9|NA|TRBJ1-4|NA
CASSVGGQSYNEKLFF
TGTGCCAGCAGCGTAGGAGGCCAGTCCTATAATGAAAAACTGTTTTTT
>13|TRBV7-9|NA|TRBJ1-2|NA
CASSLALGPSYTF
TGTGCCAGCAGCTTAGCGCTAGGGCCCAGCTACACCTTC
>14|TRBV6-5|NA|TRBJ1-2|NA
CASSYSQGRYGYTF
TGTGCCAGCAGTTATTCCCAGGGACGCTATGGCTACACCTTC
>11|TRBV12-3/TRBV12-4|NA|TRBJ2-7|NA
CASSTQYEQYF
TGTGCCAGCAGTACCCAGTACGAGCAGTACTTC
>13|TRBV6-5|NA|TRBJ2-7|NA
CASSYIQSYEQYF
TGTGCCAGCAGTTACATACAGTCCTACGAGCAGTACTTC
>15|TRBV15|NA|TRBJ1-2|once
CATSSLGADPYGYTF
TGTGCCACCAGCAGCCTCGGGGCAGACCCCTATGGCTACACCTTC
>15|TRBV7-9|NA|TRBJ1-2|NA
CASSFHGGQIYGYTF
TGTGCCAGCAGCTTCCACGGGGGGCAGATCTATGGCTACACCTTC
>15|TRBV7-2|TRBD2|TRBJ2-2|NA
CASSSGTSFTGELFF
TGTGCCAGCAGCTCCGGGACTAGCTTTACCGGGGAGCTGTTTTTT
>15|TRBV19|TRBD1|TRBJ1-2|NA
CASSMVAGGNYGYTF
TGTGCCAGTAGTATGGTCGCAGGGGGAAACTATGGCTACACCTTC
>12|TRBV25-1|NA|TRBJ1-5|NA
CASSGPNQPQHF
TGTGCCAGCAGTGGCCCTAATCAGCCCCAGCATTTT
>16|TRBV9|NA|TRBJ1-2|NA
CASSVEPTYNNYGYTF
TGTGCCAGCAGCGTAGAACCGACCTACAATAACTATGGCTACACCTTC
>14|TRBV10-3|NA|TRBJ1-5|NA
CAIGQVGSNQPQHF
TGTGCCATCGGCCAGGTCGGTAGCAATCAGCCCCAGCATTTT
>15|TRBV10-3|NA|TRBJ1-5|NA
CAISGSGVRNQPQHF
TGTGCCATCAGTGGATCAGGGGTACGGAATCAGCCCCAGCATTTT
>14|TRBV5-1|NA|TRBJ1-1|NA
CASSLPQGNPEAFF
TGCGCCAGCAGCTTGCCCCAGGGCAATCCTGAAGCTTTCTTT
>16|TRBV27|TRBD1|TRBJ1-4|NA
CASSAGTGGNFEKLFF
TGTGCCAGCAGCGCCGGGACAGGGGGCAATTTTGAAAAACTGTTTTTT
>14|TRBV7-2|NA|TRBJ1-2|once
CASTQFGSNYGYTF
TGTGCCAGCACCCAATTCGGGTCAAACTATGGCTACACCTTC
>16|TRBV7-3|NA|TRBJ2-2|NA
CASSPWTGENTGELFF
TGTGCCAGCAGCCCATGGACGGGAGAGAACACCGGGGAGCTGTTTTTT
>13|TRBV30|NA|TRBJ1-2|NA
CAWGVQTNYGYTF
TGTGCCTGGGGGGTCCAAACTAACTATGGCTACACCTTC
>14|TRBV2|NA|TRBJ2-7|NA
CASTGRGSPYEQYF
TGTGCCAGCACCGGCCGTGGGAGCCCCTACGAGCAGTACTTC
>15|TRBV7-2|NA|TRBJ1-4|NA
CASSPKRGKVEKLFF
TGTGCCAGCAGCCCGAAGCGGGGGAAGGTCGAAAAACTGTTTTTT
>14|TRBV5-1|TRBD1|TRBJ1-2|NA
CASSTGQDFYGYTF
TGCGCCAGCAGCACGGGACAGGATTTCTATGGCTACACCTTC
>15|TRBV30|TRBD1|TRBJ1-3|NA
CAWRPRQGDGNTIYF
TGTGCCTGGAGGCCCCGGCAGGGGGATGGAAACACCATATATTTT
>14|TRBV2|NA|TRBJ1-1|NA
CASIQSWGNTEAFF
TGTGCCAGCATCCAAAGTTGGGGAAACACTGAAGCTTTCTTT
>14|TRBV19|NA|TRBJ1-1|NA
CASRYRQSNTEAFF
TGTGCCAGTAGATACAGACAGTCGAACACTGAAGCTTTCTTT
>15|TRBV5-1|TRBD1|TRBJ2-2|NA
CASRLQGGNTGELFF
TGCGCCAGCAGATTACAGGGGGGGAACACCGGGGAGCTGTTTTTT
>15|TRBV6-1|NA|TRBJ2-1|few
CASSESASSYNEQFF
TGTGCCAGCAGTGAGTCCGCAAGCTCCTACAATGAGCAGTTCTTC
>16|TRBV27|TRBD1|TRBJ1-1|NA
CASSPAGQNMNTEAFF
TGTGCCAGCAGTCCCGCGGGACAGAACATGAACACTGAAGCTTTCTTT
>15|TRBV18|NA|TRBJ2-7|NA
CASSPQWEVFYEQYF
TGTGCCAGCTCACCACAATGGGAGGTATTCTACGAGCAGTACTTC
>14|TRBV10-3|NA|TRBJ2-3|NA
CAISERNGGNTQYF
TGTGCCATCAGTGAGAGAAACGGGGGAAATACGCAGTATTTT
>15|TRBV7-2|TRBD1|TRBJ1-1|NA
CASSLDSGGGTEAFF
TGTGCCAGCAGCTTAGATTCAGGGGGCGGCACTGAAGCTTTCTTT
>13|TRBV13|NA|TRBJ1-1|NA
CASSLGGNSEAFF
TGTGCCAGCAGCTTGGGGGGGAACAGTGAAGCTTTCTTT